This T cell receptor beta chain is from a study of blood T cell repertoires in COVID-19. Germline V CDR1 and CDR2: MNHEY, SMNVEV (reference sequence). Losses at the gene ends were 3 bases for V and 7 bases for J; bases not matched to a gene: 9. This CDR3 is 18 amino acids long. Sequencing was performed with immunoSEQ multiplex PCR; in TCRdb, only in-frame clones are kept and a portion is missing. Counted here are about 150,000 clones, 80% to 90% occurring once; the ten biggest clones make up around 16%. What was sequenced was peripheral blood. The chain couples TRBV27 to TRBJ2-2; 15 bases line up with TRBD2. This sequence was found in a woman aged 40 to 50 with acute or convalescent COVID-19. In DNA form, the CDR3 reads TGTGCCAGCAGTTTCGGGACTAGCGGGGGGCCACGGGGCGGGGAGCTGTTTTTT. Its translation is CASSFGTSGGPRGGELFF.